The clone carrying this TCR beta chain came up many times. What it binds is not known. Unique molecular identifiers featured in how the TCRbeta library was prepared. TCRdb called the PCR reads again in MiXCR, with one record for every CDR3 protein. The sample consists of more than 500,000 distinct CDR3 sequences, over 10% of them appearing once. The data originate from a study of T-cell reconstitution after alpha-beta-depleted transplantation in children. General study findings and limits: Newly made T cells mostly supplied T-cell counts and diversity one year after transplant. Recipient T cells and thymic progenitors that survived gave rise to the high TCRbeta diversity observed at day 60 in some patients. Reports say that about two months after transplant, the alpha-beta T cells came out of several hundred graft clones that had expanded.

Germline-derived CDR1 and CDR2 are SGHTA and FQGNSA. Trimming took 1 base from V and 3 from J, leaving 10 bases between them. CDR3 length: 15 amino acids. The source material was PBMCs, mostly from graft donor cells, sampled 180 days after TCRalphabeta/CD19-depleted stem cell transplant. This TCR came from a female patient aged 2-15 years who had a stem cell transplant for aplastic anemia, so the T cells may come from the graft donor. This chain uses TRBV7-2 with TRBJ1-5; unclear D gene. The DNA of the CDR3 is TGTGCCAGCAGCTTAGGGACGGGTTACAATCAGCCCCAGCATTTT. Its translation is CASSLGTGYNQPQHF.